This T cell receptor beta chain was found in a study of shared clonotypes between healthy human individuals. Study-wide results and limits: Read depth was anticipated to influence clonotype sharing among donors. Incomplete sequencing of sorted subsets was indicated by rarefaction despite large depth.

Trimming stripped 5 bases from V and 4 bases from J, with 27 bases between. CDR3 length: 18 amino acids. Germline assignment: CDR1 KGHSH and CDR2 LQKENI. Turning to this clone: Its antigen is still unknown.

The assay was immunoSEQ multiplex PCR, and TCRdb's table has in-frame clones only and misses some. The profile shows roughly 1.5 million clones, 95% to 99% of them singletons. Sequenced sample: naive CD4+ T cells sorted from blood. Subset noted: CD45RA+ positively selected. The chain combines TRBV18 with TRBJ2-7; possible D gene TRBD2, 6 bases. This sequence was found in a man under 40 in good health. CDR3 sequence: CASSTSTSGSTPPYEQYF. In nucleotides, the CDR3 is TGTGCCAGCTCAACTTCGACTAGTGGCTCGACCCCGCCTTACGAGCAGTACTTC.